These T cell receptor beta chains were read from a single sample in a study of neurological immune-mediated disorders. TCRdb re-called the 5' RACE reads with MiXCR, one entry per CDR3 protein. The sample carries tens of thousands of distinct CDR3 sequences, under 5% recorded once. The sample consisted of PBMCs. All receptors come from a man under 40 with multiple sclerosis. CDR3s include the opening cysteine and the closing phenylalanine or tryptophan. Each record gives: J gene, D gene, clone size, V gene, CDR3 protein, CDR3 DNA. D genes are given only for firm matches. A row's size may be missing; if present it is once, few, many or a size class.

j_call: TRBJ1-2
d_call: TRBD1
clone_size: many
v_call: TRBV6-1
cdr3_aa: CASSEVPGTGVNGYTF
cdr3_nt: TGTGCCAGCAGTGAAGTTCCAGGGACAGGGGTTAACGGCTACACCTTC

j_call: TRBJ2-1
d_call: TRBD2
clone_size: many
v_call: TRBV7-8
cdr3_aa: CASALAGGSYNEQFF
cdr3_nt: TGTGCCAGCGCCCTAGCGGGGGGGTCCTACAATGAGCAGTTCTTC

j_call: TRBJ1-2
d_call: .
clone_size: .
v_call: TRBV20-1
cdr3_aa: CSARSPRDSDYGYTF
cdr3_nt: TGCAGTGCTAGGAGCCCCAGGGATTCAGACTATGGCTACACCTTC

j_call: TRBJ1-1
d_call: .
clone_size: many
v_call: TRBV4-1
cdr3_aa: CASSQATQLEAFF
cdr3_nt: TGCGCCAGCAGCCAAGCTACGCAGCTTGAAGCTTTCTTT

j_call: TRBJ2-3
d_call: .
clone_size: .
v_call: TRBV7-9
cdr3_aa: CASSRRDTQYF
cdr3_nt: TGTGCCAGCAGCCGAAGGGATACGCAGTATTTT

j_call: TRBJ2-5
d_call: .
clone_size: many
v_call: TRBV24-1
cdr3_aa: CATSVAQETQYF
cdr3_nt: TGTGCCACCAGTGTGGCCCAAGAGACCCAGTACTTC

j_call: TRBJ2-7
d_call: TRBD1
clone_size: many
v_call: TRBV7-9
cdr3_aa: CASSVYRDRDTYEQYF
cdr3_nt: TGTGCCAGCAGCGTATACCGGGACAGGGATACCTACGAGCAGTACTTC

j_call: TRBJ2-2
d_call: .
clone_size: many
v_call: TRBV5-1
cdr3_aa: CASGLESNTGELFF
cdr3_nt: TGCGCCAGCGGCCTGGAATCCAACACCGGGGAGCTGTTTTTT

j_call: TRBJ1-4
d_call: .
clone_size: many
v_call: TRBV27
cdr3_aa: CASSPGNGKLFF
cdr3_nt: TGTGCCAGCAGTCCAGGGAACGGAAAACTGTTTTTT

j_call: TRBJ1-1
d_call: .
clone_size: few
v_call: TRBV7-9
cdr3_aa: CASSSKGEAFF
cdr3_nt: TGTGCCAGCAGCTCAAAAGGTGAAGCTTTCTTT

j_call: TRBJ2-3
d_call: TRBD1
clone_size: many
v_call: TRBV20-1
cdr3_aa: CSARTGGLPDTQYF
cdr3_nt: TGCAGTGCCAGGACAGGGGGCCTCCCGGATACGCAGTATTTT

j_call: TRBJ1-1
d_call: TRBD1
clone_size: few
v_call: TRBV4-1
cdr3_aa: CASSQPERQGANTEAFF
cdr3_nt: TGCGCCAGCAGCCAACCTGAAAGACAGGGGGCGAACACTGAAGCTTTCTTT

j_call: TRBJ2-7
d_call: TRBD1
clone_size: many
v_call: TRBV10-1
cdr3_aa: CASSLTGEGGEQYF
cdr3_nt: TGCGCCAGCAGTTTGACAGGGGAAGGCGGCGAGCAGTACTTC

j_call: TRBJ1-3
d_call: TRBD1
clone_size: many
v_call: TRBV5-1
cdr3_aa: CASSPGQRNTIYF
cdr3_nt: TGCGCCAGCAGCCCGGGACAGCGAAACACCATATATTTT

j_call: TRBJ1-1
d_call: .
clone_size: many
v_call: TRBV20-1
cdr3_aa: CSARRGIMNTEAFF
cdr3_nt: TGCAGTGCTCGCCGTGGGATTATGAACACTGAAGCTTTCTTT

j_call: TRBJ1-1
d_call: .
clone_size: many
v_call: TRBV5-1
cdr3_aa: CASSPGRADTEAFF
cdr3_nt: TGCGCCAGCAGCCCCGGGAGGGCGGACACTGAAGCTTTCTTT